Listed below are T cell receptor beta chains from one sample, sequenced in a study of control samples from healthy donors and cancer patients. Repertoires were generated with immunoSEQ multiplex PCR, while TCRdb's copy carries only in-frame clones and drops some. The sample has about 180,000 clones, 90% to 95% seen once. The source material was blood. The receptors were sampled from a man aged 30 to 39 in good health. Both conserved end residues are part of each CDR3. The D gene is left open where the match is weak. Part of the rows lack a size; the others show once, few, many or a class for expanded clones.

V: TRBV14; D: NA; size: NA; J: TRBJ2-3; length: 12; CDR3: CASSSPPDTQYF; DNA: TGTGCCAGCAGTTCCCCTCCGGATACGCAGTATTTT
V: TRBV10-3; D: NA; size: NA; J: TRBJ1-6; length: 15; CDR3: CAISPGNANNSPLHF; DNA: TGTGCCATCAGTCCCGGGAACGCCAATAATTCACCCCTCCACTTT
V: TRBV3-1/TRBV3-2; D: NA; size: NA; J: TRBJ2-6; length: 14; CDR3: CASSQESGANVLTF; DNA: TGTGCCAGCAGCCAAGAGTCTGGGGCCAACGTCCTGACTTTC
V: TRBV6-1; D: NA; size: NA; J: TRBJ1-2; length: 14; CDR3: CASSEGGVKGGYTF; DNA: TGTGCCAGCAGTGAAGGAGGGGTGAAGGGCGGCTACACCTTC
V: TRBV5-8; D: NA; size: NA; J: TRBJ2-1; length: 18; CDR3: CASSGRTGYRLWGNEQFF; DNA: TGTGCCAGCAGCGGCAGGACGGGGTACAGGTTATGGGGCAATGAGCAGTTCTTC
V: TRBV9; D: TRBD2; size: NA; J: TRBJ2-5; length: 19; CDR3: CARTHRASSGPRQEETQYF; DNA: TGTGCCAGGACACACAGGGCTTCTAGCGGGCCGCGCCAAGAGGAGACCCAGTACTTC
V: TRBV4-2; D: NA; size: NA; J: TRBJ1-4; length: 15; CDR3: CASSQPRATNEKLFF; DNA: TGTGCCAGCAGCCAGCCACGAGCAACTAATGAAAAACTGTTTTTT
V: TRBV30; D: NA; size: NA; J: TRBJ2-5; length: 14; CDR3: CAWSVLTGAGTQYF; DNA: TGTGCCTGGAGTGTACTGACTGGGGCGGGGACCCAGTACTTC
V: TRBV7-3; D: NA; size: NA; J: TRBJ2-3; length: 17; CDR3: CASSLWADGELTDTQYF; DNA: TGTGCCAGCAGCTTATGGGCCGACGGGGAACTCACAGATACGCAGTATTTT
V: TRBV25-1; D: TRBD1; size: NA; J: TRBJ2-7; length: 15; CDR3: CASSADRGLTYEQYF; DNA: TGTGCCAGCAGTGCCGACAGGGGGCTGACCTACGAGCAGTACTTC
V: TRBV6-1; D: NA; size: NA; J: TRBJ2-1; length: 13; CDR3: CASSEGGVAEQFF; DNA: TGTGCCAGCAGTGAAGGCGGGGTAGCGGAGCAGTTCTTC
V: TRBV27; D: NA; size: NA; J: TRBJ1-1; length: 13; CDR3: CASSFRASTEAFF; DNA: TGTGCCAGCAGTTTCCGCGCGAGCACTGAAGCTTTCTTT
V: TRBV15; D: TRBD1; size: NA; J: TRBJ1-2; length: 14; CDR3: CATSTRTGVFGYTF; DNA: TGTGCCACCAGCACTCGGACAGGGGTTTTTGGCTACACCTTC
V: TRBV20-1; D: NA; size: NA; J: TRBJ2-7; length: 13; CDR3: CSASGGPPYEQYF; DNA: TGCAGTGCTAGTGGGGGACCTCCCTACGAGCAGTACTTC
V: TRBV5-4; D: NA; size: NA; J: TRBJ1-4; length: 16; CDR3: CASSPGGVESNEKLFF; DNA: TGTGCCAGCAGCCCGGGGGGGGTTGAGTCTAATGAAAAACTGTTTTTT
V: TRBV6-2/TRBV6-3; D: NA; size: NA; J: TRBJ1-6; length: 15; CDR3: CASSPKRDLNSPLHF; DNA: TGTGCCAGCAGTCCGAAAAGGGATCTCAATTCACCCCTCCACTTT
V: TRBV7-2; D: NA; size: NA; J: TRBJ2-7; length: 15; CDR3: CASSHITGGSYEQYF; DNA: TGTGCCAGCAGTCACATAACTGGGGGCTCCTACGAGCAGTACTTC
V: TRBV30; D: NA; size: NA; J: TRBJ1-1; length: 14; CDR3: CAWSAGSMNTEAFF; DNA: TGTGCCTGGAGCGCAGGGAGCATGAACACTGAAGCTTTCTTT
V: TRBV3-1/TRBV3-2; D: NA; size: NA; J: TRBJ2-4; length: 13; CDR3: CASSQGHPNIQYF; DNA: TGTGCCAGCAGCCAAGGCCACCCCAACATTCAGTACTTC
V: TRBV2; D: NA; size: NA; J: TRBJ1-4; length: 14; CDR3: CASSGVGPGGKLFF; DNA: TGTGCCAGCAGTGGTGTGGGGCCCGGGGGAAAACTGTTTTTT
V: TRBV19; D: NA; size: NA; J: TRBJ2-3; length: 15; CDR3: CASSIGGSRGLAQYF; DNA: TGTGCCAGTAGTATAGGGGGGAGTCGGGGACTTGCGCAGTATTTT
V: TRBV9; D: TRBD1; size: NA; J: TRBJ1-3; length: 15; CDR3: CASSADRGLRNTIYF; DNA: TGTGCCAGCAGCGCAGACAGGGGATTACGAAACACCATATATTTT
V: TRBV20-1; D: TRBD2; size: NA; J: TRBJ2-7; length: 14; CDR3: CSAGGTSGAYEQYF; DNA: TGCAGTGCTGGTGGGACTAGCGGGGCCTACGAGCAGTACTTC
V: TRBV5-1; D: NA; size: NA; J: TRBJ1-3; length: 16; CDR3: CASSLNRQSSGNTIYF; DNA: TGCGCCAGCAGCTTGAACAGACAGAGCTCTGGAAACACCATATATTTT
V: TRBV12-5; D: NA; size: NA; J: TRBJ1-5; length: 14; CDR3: CASGLEARGQPQHF; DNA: TGTGCTAGTGGTTTGGAGGCCAGGGGTCAGCCCCAGCATTTT
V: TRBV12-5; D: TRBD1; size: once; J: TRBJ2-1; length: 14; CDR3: CASGQDRGPNEQFF; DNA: TGTGCTAGTGGCCAGGACAGGGGACCCAATGAGCAGTTCTTC
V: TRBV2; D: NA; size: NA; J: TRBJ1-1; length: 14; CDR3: CASSEEGHNTEAFF; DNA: TGTGCCAGCAGTGAAGAAGGACATAACACTGAAGCTTTCTTT
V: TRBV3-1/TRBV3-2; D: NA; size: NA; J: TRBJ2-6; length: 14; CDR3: CATGRDSGANVLTF; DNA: TGTGCCACCGGACGGGACTCTGGGGCCAACGTCCTGACTTTC
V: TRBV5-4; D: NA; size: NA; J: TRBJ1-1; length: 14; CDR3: CASSPRPWNTEAFF; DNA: TGTGCCAGCAGCCCCCGGCCATGGAACACTGAAGCTTTCTTT
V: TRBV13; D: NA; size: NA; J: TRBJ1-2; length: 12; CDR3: CASSLPDYGYTF; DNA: TGTGCCAGCAGCTTACCAGACTATGGCTACACCTTC
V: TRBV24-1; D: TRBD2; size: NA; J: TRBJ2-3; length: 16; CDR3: CATSEPGTSETDTQYF; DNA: TGTGCCACCAGTGAACCCGGGACTAGCGAAACAGATACGCAGTATTTT
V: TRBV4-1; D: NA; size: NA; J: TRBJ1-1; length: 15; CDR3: CASSQEAPGNTEAFF; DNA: TGCGCCAGCAGCCAAGAGGCGCCAGGGAACACTGAAGCTTTCTTT